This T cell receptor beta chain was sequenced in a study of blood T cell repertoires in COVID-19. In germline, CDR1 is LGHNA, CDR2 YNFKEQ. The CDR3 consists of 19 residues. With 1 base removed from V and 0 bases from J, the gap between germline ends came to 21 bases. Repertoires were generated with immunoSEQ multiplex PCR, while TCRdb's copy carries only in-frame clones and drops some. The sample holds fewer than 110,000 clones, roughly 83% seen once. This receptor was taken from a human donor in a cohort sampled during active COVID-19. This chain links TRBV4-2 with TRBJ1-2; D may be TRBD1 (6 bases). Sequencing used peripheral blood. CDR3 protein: CASSQGVGQGPSANYGYTF. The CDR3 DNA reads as TGTGCCAGCAGCCAAGGGGTAGGGCAGGGGCCCTCAGCTAACTATGGCTACACCTTC.